A single sample is the source of the 26 T cell receptor beta chains below, sequenced in a study of CD4 T cells in relation to SARS-CoV-2 and coronaviruses (dated by TCRdb to the early 2020s). The method behind the library was the immunoSEQ multiplex PCR assay. TCRdb took this table from immuneACCESS and kept in-frame rearrangements with V and J called. Such tables lack part of the clones; where checked against another copy, unresolved V genes explain under half of the gap, and the rest is unexplained. The sample contains about 26,000 clones, roughly 76% of them found a single time. The ten top clones hold 10% of the sample. CD4+ T cells from unexposed donors were collected before the COVID-19 pandemic (2011-2018). After around ten days of culture, CD4+ T cells were isolated with the EasySep CD4+ T cell isolation kit. Their recognized antigens are unknown. Source material: CD4+ T cells from PBMCs, cultured in vitro. The receptors were gathered from a human donor in good health.

The J gene is TRBJ2-7, the V gene TRBV3-1 (or the pseudogene TRBV3-2); no reliable D call. Germline V lookup: CDR1 LGHDT, CDR2 YNNKEL (reference sequence). Deletions cut 0 bases from V and 5 bases from J, with 14 bases between. The CDR3 contains 15 residues. CDR3 residues: CASSQEINHQDEQYF. The DNA of the CDR3 is TGTGCCAGCAGCCAAGAAATAAACCACCAGGACGAGCAGTACTTC.

The CDR3 sequence is CASGSTGEHEKLFF. The CDR3 nucleotides are TGTGCCAGCGGATCAACAGGGGAGCATGAAAAACTGTTTTTT. This chain connects TRBV25-1 to TRBJ1-4; TRBD1 matches 7 bases. Looked up from germline, CDR1 is MGHDK and CDR2 is SYGVNS. This CDR3 is built from 14 residues. V was clipped by 8 bases and J by 6 bases; unmatched bases: 9.

This clone was recorded once. The chain links TRBV5-4 to TRBJ1-1, with D uncertain. Per germline, CDR1 SGHNT and CDR2 YYREEE (reference sequence). The CDR3 spans 15 residues. Trimming left V 4 bases short and J 6 bases short, with 19 bases between. CDR3 in DNA: TGTGCCAGCAGCACCCGAGGGAGGGAGGAGGCTGAAGCTTTCTTT. Translating gives CASSTRGREEAEAFF.

The rearrangement links TRBV5-6 to TRBJ2-3; tentatively, D is TRBD2 (6 bases). V lost 4 bases and J 3 bases, leaving 15 bases between the germline ends. This CDR3 region has 15 residues. Germline CDR1 and CDR2: SGHDT and YYEEEE. The CDR3 DNA reads as TGTGCCAGCAGCCTGGGGCGGGGCGGGACAGATACGCAGTATTTT. Protein product: CASSLGRGGTDTQYF. The whole variable domain, remainder taken from reference TRBV5-6 and TRBJ2-3, is DAGVTQSPTHLIKTRGQQVTLRCSPKSGHDTVSWYQQALGQGPQFIFQYYEEEERQRGNFPDRFSGHQFPNYSSELNVNALLLGDSALYLCASSLGRGGTDTQYFGPGTRLTVL.

V usage is TRBV12-3 or TRBV12-4 and J usage is TRBJ1-6, with unresolved D. The CDR3 contains 13 residues. The V end was cut by 8 bases, the J end by 10 bases, with 15 bases between. CDR3 sequence (DNA): TGTGCCAGCCTTGCGAAGGGAAGATCACCCCTCCACTTT. Protein sequence: CASLAKGRSPLHF.

J is TRBJ2-7 and V is TRBV25-1; D is uncertain. The CDR3 consists of 12 residues. Germline CDR1 and CDR2: MGHDK and SYGVNS. Trimming removed 5 bases at V and 2 bases at J, with 7 bases between. CDR3 residues: CASSHGPYEQYF. The CDR3 DNA is TGTGCCAGCAGTCACGGGCCCTACGAGCAGTACTTC.

J is TRBJ1-6 and V is TRBV5-1, with a possible D match to TRBD1 (6 bases). The CDR3 sequence is 14 residues long. Trimming stripped 4 bases from V and 7 bases from J, with 12 bases between. CDR1 is SGHRS and CDR2 is YFSETQ in the germline V gene. The CDR3, as DNA: TGCGCCAGCAGCGAGACAGGACAAAATTCACCCCTCCACTTT. This sequence encodes CASSETGQNSPLHF.

The chain is built from TRBV19 and TRBJ1-5; tentative D call: TRBD1 (5 bases). CDR1 and CDR2 from the germline V gene are LNHDA and SQIVND (reference sequence). This CDR3 is built from 16 residues. V lost 5 bases and J 0 bases, leaving 14 bases between the germline ends. CDR3 nucleotides: TGTGCCAGTAGTCCTACGACAGTCTATAGCAATCAGCCCCAGCATTTT. This sequence encodes CASSPTTVYSNQPQHF.

This chain joins TRBV6-5 and TRBJ1-2, with 12 bases matching TRBD1. This CDR3 is 14 amino acids long. J gave up 8 bases and V 6 bases, and 7 bases lay outside the gene matches. Per the germline V gene, CDR1 is MNHEY and CDR2 is SVGAGI. CDR3: CASSSGQGASGYTF. The CDR3 coding sequence is TGTGCCAGCAGCTCGGGACAGGGGGCGTCCGGCTACACCTTC.

Only one count was recorded for this clone. The chain couples TRBV2 to TRBJ1-6, with a possible D match to TRBD1 (5 bases). Trimming pared 6 bases from V and 8 bases from J, leaving 11 bases between. The CDR3 has 13 amino acids. Germline loops: CDR1 SNHLY, CDR2 FYNNEI. CDR3 sequence reads: CASSGGRDSPLHF. Written as DNA, the CDR3 is TGTGCCAGCAGCGGGGGGAGGGATTCACCCCTCCACTTT.

V is TRBV4-3 and J is TRBJ1-1; TRBD1 matches 11 bases. CDR1 and CDR2 from the germline V gene are LGHNA and YSLEER. This CDR3 is built from 17 residues. Losses at the gene ends were 1 base for V and 5 bases for J; bases not matched to a gene: 9. CDR3 loop: CASSQGTGGFGGTEAFF. The CDR3 DNA reads TGCGCCAGCAGCCAAGGGACAGGGGGCTTCGGGGGGACTGAAGCTTTCTTT.

This chain links TRBV4-1 with TRBJ2-7; possibly TRBD2 for D (5 bases). This CDR3 is 14 amino acids long. With 0 bases removed from V and 2 bases from J, the gap between germline ends came to 8 bases. Germline CDR1 is MGHRA and CDR2 is YSYEKL. CDR3 DNA sequence: TGCGCCAGCAGCCAAGAACGGGAAACCTACGAGCAGTACTTC. Translation: CASSQERETYEQYF.

The CDR3 DNA reads TGTGCCAGCAGTTGGGGGGCTAGCGGGAGCCAAGAGACCCAGTACTTC. Translating gives CASSWGASGSQETQYF. The chain employs TRBV5-6 and TRBJ2-5; 10 bases line up with TRBD2. This CDR3 is built from 16 residues. Germline-derived CDR1 and CDR2 are SGHDT and YYEEEE. V lost 5 bases and J lost 1; bases outside the gene matches: 8.

The gene calls are TRBV7-2 and TRBJ1-2; D is perhaps TRBD1 (6 bases). CDR1 is SGHTA, CDR2 FQGNSA, per germline. This CDR3 spans 16 amino acids. V lost 7 bases and J 0 bases, leaving 18 bases between the germline ends. The CDR3 reads CASIVDPGHANYGYTF. The CDR3 DNA reads TGTGCCAGCATCGTCGATCCGGGACACGCTAACTATGGCTACACCTTC.

The J gene is TRBJ1-6, the V gene TRBV6-2 or TRBV6-3; no clear D. The CDR3 is 13 amino acids. Germline V CDR1 and CDR2: MNHEY, SVGEGT. V lost 6 bases, J lost 12 bases, and 15 bases lay in between. The DNA for the CDR3 is TGTGCCAGCAGCCAAACGCGGTCTGTACCCCTCCACTTT. Protein sequence: CASSQTRSVPLHF.

This clone was detected only a few times. The chain recombines TRBV3-1 (or the pseudogene TRBV3-2) with TRBJ1-2, with a tentative D call TRBD1 (6 bases). Germline CDR1 is LGHDT and CDR2 is YNNKEL (reference sequence). Trimming left V 5 bases short and J 7 bases short, with 17 bases between. The CDR3 runs 14 residues. CDR3: CASSGGGGAGGYTF. The CDR3 nucleotides read TGTGCCAGCAGCGGCGGTGGGGGGGCGGGTGGCTACACCTTC.

The rearrangement joins TRBV2 to TRBJ2-3; tentatively, D is TRBD2 (6 bases). Trimming left V 7 bases short and J 3 bases short, with 11 bases between. Germline V gives CDR1 SNHLY, CDR2 FYNNEI. The length of the CDR3 is 13 residues. CDR3 DNA sequence: TGTGCCAGCACTTTGACTAGTACAGATACGCAGTATTTT. This gives the protein CASTLTSTDTQYF.

The J gene is TRBJ2-7, the V gene TRBV11-2, with TRBD2 matching over 10 bases. Trimming took 5 bases from V and 7 from J; bases not matched to a gene: 11. Germline CDR1 SGHAT, CDR2 FQNNGV. This CDR3 contains 15 residues. For the CDR3, the DNA is TGTGCCAGCAGCCCGGTGGGGACTAGCGTAAGTGAGCAGTACTTC. It is translated as CASSPVGTSVSEQYF.

The chain recombines TRBV7-9 with TRBJ2-3; the match to TRBD2 covers 10 bases. V trimming: 3 bases; J trimming: 4 bases; junction bases outside the gene matches: 4. Germline CDR1 SEHNR, CDR2 FQNEAQ (reference sequence). The CDR3 loop spans 15 amino acids. The CDR3 bases are TGTGCCAGCAGCTTTGTAGCGGGAGGTTCAGATACGCAGTATTTT. Its protein is CASSFVAGGSDTQYF.

The chain carries TRBV25-1 and TRBJ1-1; TRBD1 agrees at 7 bases. Germline assignment: CDR1 MGHDK and CDR2 SYGVNS. CDR3 size: 13 residues. Losses at the gene ends were 9 bases for V and 11 bases for J; bases not matched to a gene: 15. The CDR3 DNA is TGTGCCAGTTCCCCGACAGGGACGATAGGGGCTTTCTTT. This sequence encodes CASSPTGTIGAFF.

The chain combines TRBV2 with TRBJ2-2; 8 positions agree with TRBD1. Germline CDR1 is SNHLY and CDR2 is FYNNEI. The CDR3 is made up of 13 amino acids. J gave up 7 bases and V 6 bases, and 4 bases lay outside the gene matches. CDR3 protein: CASRQGEGGELFF. The CDR3 bases are TGTGCCAGCAGACAGGGGGAAGGCGGGGAGCTGTTTTTT.

The rearrangement uses TRBV12-3 or TRBV12-4 and TRBJ1-2; unclear D gene. The CDR3 consists of 12 residues. V dropped 3 bases and J dropped 4 bases, with 6 bases sitting between them. CDR3 in amino acids: CASSLGPYGYTF. The CDR3 DNA reads TGTGCCAGCAGTTTGGGCCCCTATGGCTACACCTTC.

The chain employs TRBV5-5 and TRBJ2-1, with 9 bases aligning to TRBD2. The CDR3 extends over 16 amino acids. Looked up from germline, CDR1 is SGHKS and CDR2 is YYEKEE (reference sequence). Germline trimming cut 0 bases from V and 1 base from J; bases unmatched to any gene: 2. CDR3 sequence: CASSLGGRGSYNEQFF. In DNA, the CDR3 is TGTGCCAGCAGCTTGGGCGGGAGGGGGTCCTACAATGAGCAGTTCTTC. Complete variable domain (other parts from reference TRBV5-5 and TRBJ2-1): DAGVTQSPTHLIKTRGQQVTLRCSPISGHKSVSWYQQVLGQGPQFIFQYYEKEERGRGNFPDRFSARQFPNYSSELNVNALLLGDSALYLCASSLGGRGSYNEQFFGPGTRLTVL.

The chain is built from TRBV4-3 and TRBJ2-5; D is unclear. CDR1 and CDR2 (germline): LGHNA, YSLEER. The CDR3 contains 13 residues. Between the trimmed V and J ends, which lost 0 bases and 6 bases, there was a span of 8 bases. The CDR3 here is CASSQDNGQTQYF. CDR3 coding DNA: TGCGCCAGCAGCCAAGATAACGGTCAGACCCAGTACTTC.

This clone was observed a few times. The chain uses TRBV25-1 and TRBJ2-7; D remains ambiguous. The length of the CDR3 is 13 residues. Germline V gives CDR1 MGHDK, CDR2 SYGVNS. Trimming took off 2 bases at V and 0 bases at J, with 5 bases between the two ends. This chain's CDR3 is CASSEAASYEQYF. As DNA, the CDR3 is TGTGCCAGCAGTGAAGCAGCCTCCTACGAGCAGTACTTC.

This clone was found once. The chain employs TRBV10-3 and TRBJ1-3; no firm D call. Trimming left V 4 bases short and J 6 bases short, with 10 bases between. The CDR3 sequence is 13 residues long. Germline V gene sequence: CDR1 ENHRY, CDR2 SYGVKD. CDR3 amino acids: CAISGADLNTIYF. The CDR3 nucleotides are TGTGCCATCAGTGGGGCCGACTTAAACACCATATATTTT.